This TCR beta chain emerged from a study of OX40 agonist ivuxolimab in advanced cancers. About the study: Males comprised 70% to 85% of the group, whose mean age was approximately 60 years (range roughly 20 to 85).

Notes on the study in general: At 0.1 to 3.0 mg/kg, CD4+ and CD8+ blood T cells expanded clonally by week 6. Some patients who did not respond also had low normalized T-cell clonal expansion. Averaging showed that CD8+ T cells had more expanded clones than CD4+ did.

A word on this clone: Its antigen is unknown. This sample includes further DNA sequences coding for the same CDR3.

Some clones are missing from TCRdb's copy, which holds only in-frame ones; the method was immunoSEQ multiplex PCR. The sample has about 50,000 clones; around 81% are singletons. This CDR3 region has 15 residues. Germline CDR1 LNHNV, CDR2 YYDKDF (reference sequence). Deletions cut 8 bases from V and 2 bases from J, with 16 bases between. This chain uses TRBV15 with TRBJ1-3; D might be TRBD1 (6 bases). The sample here was CD4+ or CD8+ T cells sorted from blood, taken in a trial of the OX40 agonist ivuxolimab. This receptor was obtained from an adult with an advanced solid tumor such as melanoma, head and neck, liver or kidney cancer. CDR3 in amino acids: CATGRGAGAGNTIYF. Written as DNA, the CDR3 is TGTGCCACCGGGAGAGGGGCAGGGGCTGGAAACACCATATATTTT.